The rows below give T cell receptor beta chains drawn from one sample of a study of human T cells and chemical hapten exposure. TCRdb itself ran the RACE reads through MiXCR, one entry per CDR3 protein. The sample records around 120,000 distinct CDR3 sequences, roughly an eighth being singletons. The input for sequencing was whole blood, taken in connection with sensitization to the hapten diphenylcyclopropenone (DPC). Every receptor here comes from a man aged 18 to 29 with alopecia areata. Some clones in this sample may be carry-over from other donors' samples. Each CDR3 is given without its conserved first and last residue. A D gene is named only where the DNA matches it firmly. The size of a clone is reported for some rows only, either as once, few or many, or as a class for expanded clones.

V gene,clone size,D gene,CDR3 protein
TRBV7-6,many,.,ASSPGSTEAF
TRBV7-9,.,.,ASQREYVRYADTQY
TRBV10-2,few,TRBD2,ASRRTSGGNTDTQY
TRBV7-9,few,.,ASSLTRHPHAF
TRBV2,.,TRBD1,ASSKGQGIQPQH
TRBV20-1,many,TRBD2,SARVALAGMTDTQY
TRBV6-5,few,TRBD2,ASRRGVNTGELF
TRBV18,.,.,ASSPSGGEQY
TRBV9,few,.,VSSETEAAIY
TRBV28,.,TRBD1,ASSGTGVTEAF
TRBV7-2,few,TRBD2,ASSLRLAGGLYEQF
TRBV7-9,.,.,ASSFGPFGAF
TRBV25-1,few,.,ASSVQGRTGELF
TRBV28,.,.,ASLPRGGGYEQY
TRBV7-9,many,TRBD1,ASSLLGQGAYGYT
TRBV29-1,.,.,SVGVAWGAEQY
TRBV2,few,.,ASNPRDGSLDGYT
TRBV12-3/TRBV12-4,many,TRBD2,ASSGTSGGYNEQF
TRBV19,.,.,ASSIHGTSGNTIY
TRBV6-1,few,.,ASSSTPTVAEAF
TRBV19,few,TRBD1,ASRVGQGYNQPQH
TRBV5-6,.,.,ASSLGPISSYEQY
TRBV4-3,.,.,ASSQSSSGGYEQF
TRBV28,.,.,ASSFLRGGGQPQH
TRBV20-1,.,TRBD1,SASQWGDRDVPLH
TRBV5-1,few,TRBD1,ASTQGAATNEKLF
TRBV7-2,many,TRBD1,ASSPGQGGSFNTGELF
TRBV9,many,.,ASSSWGTEAF
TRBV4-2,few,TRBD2,ASSQDLAAGVRNEQF
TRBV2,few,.,ASSAGHRGNEQF
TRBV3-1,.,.,ASSQSFPQPGGGYT
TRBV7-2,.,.,ASTLVGGSSF
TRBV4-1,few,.,ASSQTGLANEKLF
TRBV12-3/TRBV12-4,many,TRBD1,ASSSDRVEDTQY
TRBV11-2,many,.,ASSLGQSTEAF
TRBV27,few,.,ASSPDRSYSNQPQH
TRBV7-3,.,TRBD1,ASSFEGQENNEQF
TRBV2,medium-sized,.,ASRNGKGGFSGNTIY
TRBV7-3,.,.,ASSWGTPSTDTQY
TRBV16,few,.,ASSQSENTIY
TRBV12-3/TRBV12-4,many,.,ASSTDSFADTQY
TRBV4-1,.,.,ASSQDRGAGNTIY
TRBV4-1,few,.,ASSQELDKYQETQY